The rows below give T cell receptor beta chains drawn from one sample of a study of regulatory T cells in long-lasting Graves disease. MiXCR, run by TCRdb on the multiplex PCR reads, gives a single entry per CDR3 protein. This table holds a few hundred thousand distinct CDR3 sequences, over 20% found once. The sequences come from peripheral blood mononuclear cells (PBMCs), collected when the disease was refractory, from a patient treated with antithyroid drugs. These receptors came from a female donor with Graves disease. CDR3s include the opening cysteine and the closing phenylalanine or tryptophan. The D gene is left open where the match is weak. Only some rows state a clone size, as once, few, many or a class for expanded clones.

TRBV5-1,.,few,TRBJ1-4,TGCGCCAGCACCCCAGGAGGGATCGAAGAAAAACTGTTTTTT,CASTPGGIEEKLFF
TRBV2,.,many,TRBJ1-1,TGTGCCAGCAAGTACAGGAGGAACACTGAAGCTTTCTTT,CASKYRRNTEAFF
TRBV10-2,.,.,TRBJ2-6,TGCGCCAGCAGTGACAGGGTCTGGACTGGGGCCAACGTCCTGACTTTC,CASSDRVWTGANVLTF
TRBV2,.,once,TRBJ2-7,TGTGCCAGCGCGGCAACCGGGAGCCCCTCCTACGAGCAGTACTTC,CASAATGSPSYEQYF
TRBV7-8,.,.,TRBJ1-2,TGTGCCAGCAGCTTAGCTGACTATGGCTACACCTTC,CASSLADYGYTF
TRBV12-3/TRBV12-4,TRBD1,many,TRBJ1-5,TGTGCCAGCAGTCAAAGGACAGGAAATCAGCCCCAGCATTTT,CASSQRTGNQPQHF
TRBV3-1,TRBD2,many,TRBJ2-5,TGTGCCAGCAGCCAACTAGCGGGAGGGGAGACCCAGTACTTC,CASSQLAGGETQYF
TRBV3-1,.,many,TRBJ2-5,TGTGCCAGCAGCCCAATTGACTCACAAGAGACCCAGTACTTC,CASSPIDSQETQYF
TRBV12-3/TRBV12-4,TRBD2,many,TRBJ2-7,TGTGCCAGCAGTGAAGTAGGGACTAGCATGTACGAGCAGTACTTC,CASSEVGTSMYEQYF
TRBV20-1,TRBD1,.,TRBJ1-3,TGCAGTGCTAGAGATCTTAGGACAGGGAGAGGTGGAAACACCATATATTTT,CSARDLRTGRGGNTIYF
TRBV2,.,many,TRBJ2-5,TGTGCCAGCAGTGAACGAAACAGGGAGACCCAGTACTTC,CASSERNRETQYF
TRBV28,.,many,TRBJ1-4,TGTGCCAGCAGTTTGACCAGGGAAAAACTGTTTTTT,CASSLTREKLFF
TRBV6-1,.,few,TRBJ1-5,TGTGCCAGCAGTGCCCTGGACAGCCTTAATCAGCCCCAGCATTTT,CASSALDSLNQPQHF
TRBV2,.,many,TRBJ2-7,TGTGCCAGCAGTTTGGACAGTCCCGTGCGGTACTTC,CASSLDSPVRYF
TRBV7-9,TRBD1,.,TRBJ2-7,TGTGCCAGCAGCTCACCGGGACAGCCCTACGAGCAGTACTTC,CASSSPGQPYEQYF
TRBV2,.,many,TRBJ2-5,TGTGCCAGCAGGGCGGACAGTTTAGGACGTGGGACCCAGTACTTC,CASRADSLGRGTQYF
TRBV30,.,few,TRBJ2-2,TGTGCCTGGAGTGGGTTGAACACCGGGGAGCTGTTTTTT,CAWSGLNTGELFF
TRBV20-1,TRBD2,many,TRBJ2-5,TGCAGTGCTAGACAAACTAGCGGTCAAGAGACCCAGTACTTC,CSARQTSGQETQYF
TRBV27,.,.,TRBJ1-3,TGTGCCAGCAGTTTTCGGGGTACCTCTGGAAACACCATATATTTT,CASSFRGTSGNTIYF
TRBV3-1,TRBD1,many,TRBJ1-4,TGTGCCAGCAGCGGGAGGACAGGGGCTAATGAAAAACTGTTTTTT,CASSGRTGANEKLFF
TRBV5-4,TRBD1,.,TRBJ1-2,TGTGCCAGCAGCGACAGGGGCCGTGGCTACACCTTC,CASSDRGRGYTF
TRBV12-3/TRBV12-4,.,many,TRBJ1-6,TGTGCCAGCAGTTTAGGGACTTGGCCCCTCCACTTT,CASSLGTWPLHF
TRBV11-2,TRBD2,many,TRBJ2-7,TGTGCCAGCAGCTTAGTTCAGCGGGGACGCTACGAGCAGTACTTC,CASSLVQRGRYEQYF
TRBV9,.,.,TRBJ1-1,TGTGCCAGCAGCACCGGGACGGGCACTGAAGCTTTCTTT,CASSTGTGTEAFF
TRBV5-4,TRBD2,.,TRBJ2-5,TGTGCCAGCAGCCCGGGACTAGCGGGAGTCATCCAAGAGACCCAGTACTTC,CASSPGLAGVIQETQYF
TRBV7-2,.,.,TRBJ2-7,TGTGCCAGCAGTAAAAAAGGAGGTATGACCTACGAGCAGTACTTC,CASSKKGGMTYEQYF
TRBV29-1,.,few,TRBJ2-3,TGCAGCGTTGAAAAGGGTTCAGATACGCAGTATTTT,CSVEKGSDTQYF
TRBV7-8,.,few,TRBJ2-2,TGTGCCAGCAGCTCCCGGTCAGGGGGGGAGACGAACACCGGGGAGCTGTTTTTT,CASSSRSGGETNTGELFF
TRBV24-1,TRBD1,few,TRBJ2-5,TGTGCCACCAGTGAATCCGGCGGGACAGGGTCATCAGAGACCCAGTACTTC,CATSESGGTGSSETQYF
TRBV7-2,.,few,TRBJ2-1,TGTGCCAGCACCCCGGCGGGAAGCTCCTACAATGAGCAGTTCTTC,CASTPAGSSYNEQFF
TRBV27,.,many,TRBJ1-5,TGTGCCAGCAGTTTATATGGGGGTAGCAATCAGCCCCAGCATTTT,CASSLYGGSNQPQHF
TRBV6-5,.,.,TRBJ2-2,TGTGCCAGCAGTTACTGGGACAACGGGGAGCTGTTTTTT,CASSYWDNGELFF
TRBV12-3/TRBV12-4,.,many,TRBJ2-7,TGTGCCAGCAGTTTGCCCGGTGATTACTACGAGCAGTACTTC,CASSLPGDYYEQYF
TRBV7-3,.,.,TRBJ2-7,TGTGCCAGCAGCTTAAGCGGATCCACCTCCTACGAGCAGTACTTC,CASSLSGSTSYEQYF
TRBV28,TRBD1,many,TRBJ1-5,TGTGCCAGCAGTTCAGGGGGCTGGAATAGCAATCAGCCCCAGCATTTT,CASSSGGWNSNQPQHF
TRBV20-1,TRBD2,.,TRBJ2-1,TGCAGTGTCCTAAGCGGGAGCCTAACCAATGAGCAGTTCTTC,CSVLSGSLTNEQFF
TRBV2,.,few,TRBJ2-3,TGTGCCAGCAGTGAACGAGGGAATAGGGATACGCAGTATTTT,CASSERGNRDTQYF
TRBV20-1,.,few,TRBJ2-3,TGCAGTGCTAGGATCCGTCTGAGCACAGATACGCAGTATTTT,CSARIRLSTDTQYF
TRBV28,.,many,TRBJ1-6,TGTGCCAGCAGTCCAGACAGTGACTATTCACCCCTCCACTTT,CASSPDSDYSPLHF
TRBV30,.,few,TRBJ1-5,TGTGCCTGGAGTGACATAGGTTTGAGCAATCAGCCCCAGCATTTT,CAWSDIGLSNQPQHF
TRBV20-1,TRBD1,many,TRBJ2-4,TGCAGTGCTAGAGAGGGACAGGGGACCAGGGACATTCAGTACTTC,CSAREGQGTRDIQYF
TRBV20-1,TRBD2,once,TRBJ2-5,TGCAGTGCTAGCCCACTAGCGGGAGTAGGGACCCAGTACTTC,CSASPLAGVGTQYF
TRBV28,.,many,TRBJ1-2,TGTGCCAGCAGTTTTATGTATCGGGACATTAGCTATGGCTACACCTTC,CASSFMYRDISYGYTF
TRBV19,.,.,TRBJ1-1,TGTGCCAGTATGGGGGACACTGAAGCTTTCTTT,CASMGDTEAFF
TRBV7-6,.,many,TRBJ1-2,TGTGCCAGCAGCGGTAGGGGGATCTATGGCTACACCTTC,CASSGRGIYGYTF
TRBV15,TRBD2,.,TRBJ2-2,TGTGCCACCAGCAGGGAATATGGGACTAGCGGGAGGGGGAACACCGGGGAGCTGTTTTTT,CATSREYGTSGRGNTGELFF
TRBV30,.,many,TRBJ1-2,TGTGCCTGTGGTCAGGGCGGTGGCTACACCTTC,CACGQGGGYTF
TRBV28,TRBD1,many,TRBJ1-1,TGTGCCAGCAGGCGGACAGGCCCCACTGAAGCTTTCTTT,CASRRTGPTEAFF
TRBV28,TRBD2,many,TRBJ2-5,TGTGCCAGCAGCCCGAGGAGCGGGAGTCTGCAGACCCAGTACTTC,CASSPRSGSLQTQYF
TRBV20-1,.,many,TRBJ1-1,TGCAGTGCTCGGAACGACGGGGCGAACACTGAAGCTTTCTTT,CSARNDGANTEAFF
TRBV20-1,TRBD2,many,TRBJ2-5,TGCAGTGCTTTAACCCCTAGCGGCCAACAAGAGACCCAGTACTTC,CSALTPSGQQETQYF
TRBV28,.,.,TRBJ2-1,TGTGCCAGCACCCCCGCGGGCCCATCGAATGAGCAGTTCTTC,CASTPAGPSNEQFF
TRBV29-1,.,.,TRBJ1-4,TGCAGCGTGGGAGAGGGTAATGAAAAACTGTTTTTT,CSVGEGNEKLFF
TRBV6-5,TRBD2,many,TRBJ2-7,TGTGCCAGCAGTTACTCTGACCAGCCGGGGGGCTACGAGCAGTACTTC,CASSYSDQPGGYEQYF
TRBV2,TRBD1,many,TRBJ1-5,TGTGCCAGCAGTGGGGACAGGGTTCAGCCCCAGCATTTT,CASSGDRVQPQHF
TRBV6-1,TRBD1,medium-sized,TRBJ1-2,TGTGCCAGCAGTGAAGAAGGACAGGGGCGATATGGCTACACCTTC,CASSEEGQGRYGYTF
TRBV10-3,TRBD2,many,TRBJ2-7,TGTGCCATCAGGGTAGCGGGATACGAGCAGTACTTC,CAIRVAGYEQYF
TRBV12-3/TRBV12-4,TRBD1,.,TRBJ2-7,TGTGCCAGCAGCCTCCCGGGACAGATCTACGAGCAGTACTTC,CASSLPGQIYEQYF